The 11 T cell receptor beta chains below come from one sample, sequenced in a study of monozygotic twins with inflammatory bowel disease. After re-calling the 5' RACE reads, TCRdb lists one entry per CDR3 protein, DNA absent. The sample's table shows roughly 330,000 distinct CDR3 sequences. The source material was blood. The receptors shown here come from a human donor with ulcerative colitis or Crohn's disease, or a healthy co-twin of an affected twin (not recorded which).

The chain recombines TRBV15 with TRBJ1-6. From germline, CDR1 is LNHNV and CDR2 YYDKDF (reference sequence). The CDR3 covers 11 residues. The CDR3 loop is CATSRDSPLHF.

The chain has TRBV12-3 or TRBV12-4 and TRBJ1-5. This CDR3 comprises 13 residues. CDR3 amino acids: CASSLSPQQPQHF.

The chain carries TRBV7-3 and TRBJ2-1. CDR1 is SGHTA, CDR2 FQGTGA, per germline. The CDR3 covers 13 residues. The CDR3 spells CASSSPPNRMQFF.

The CDR3 is CASSLGLAGESYEQYF. The genes are TRBV9 and TRBJ2-7; TCRdb indicates TRBD2, and absent DNA this call remains unverified. Per germline, CDR1 SGDLS and CDR2 YYNGEE. CDR3 length equals 16 residues.

This chain joins TRBV28 and TRBJ2-1; TCRdb selects TRBD1, and the lack of DNA leaves this call unchecked. The CDR3 contains 14 residues. Germline V gene data show CDR1 as MDHEN and CDR2 as SYDVKM. The CDR3: CASSPGGAKDEQFF.

The chain has TRBV5-1 and TRBJ2-2. The CDR3 is 14 amino acids. Per germline, CDR1 SGHRS and CDR2 YFSETQ. This chain's CDR3 is CASSFVGNTGELFF.

V usage is TRBV7-2 and J usage is TRBJ2-5. This CDR3 has 14 residues. The germline CDR1 and CDR2 sequences are SGHTA and FQGNSA. The chain's CDR3 is CASSLGPALGTQYF.

The CDR3 loop reads CASSLFLSGLAGDSSENEQFF. The rearrangement links TRBV5-6 to TRBJ2-1; the TCRdb D gene call, TRBD2, has no DNA to confirm it. The CDR3 is 21 amino acids. Germline V CDR1 and CDR2: SGHDT, YYEEEE.

The genes are TRBV20-1 and TRBJ2-5; TCRdb's assignment of TRBD1 cannot be checked, as there is no DNA. The CDR3 loop spans 12 amino acids. The germline V gene has CDR1 DFQATT and CDR2 SNEGSKA (reference sequence). The CDR3 sequence is CSALGGYGTQYF.

This chain joins TRBV28 and TRBJ2-5; TCRdb's assignment of TRBD1 cannot be checked, as there is no DNA. Looked up from germline, CDR1 is MDHEN and CDR2 is SYDVKM. CDR3 length: 13 residues. This CDR3 is CASSLNRGETQYF.

Here the CDR3 reads CASSLGTISVDTQYF. V is TRBV7-2 and J is TRBJ2-3; there is no DNA to check the TCRdb D call of TRBD2. This CDR3 contains 15 residues. Germline assignment: CDR1 SGHTA and CDR2 FQGNSA.